Below are 14 T cell receptor beta chains sequenced from a single sample in a study of shared clonotypes between healthy human individuals. Only CD45RO-negative cells positively selected for CCR7 counted as naive CD8 cells, so terminally differentiated effector memory CD45RA+ cells were excluded. Method: immunoSEQ multiplex PCR; TCRdb's copy keeps in-frame clones and lacks some. Of some 2 million clones in the sample, approximately 95% were seen once. The sequenced sample consisted of naive CD8+ T cells sorted from blood. All receptors derive from a man between 18 and 29 years old in good health.

This chain uses TRBV6-6 with TRBJ2-7, with no clear D. The CDR3 loop spans 15 amino acids. V gave up 2 bases and J gave up 5 bases, with 16 bases separating them. The V gene's germline CDR1 is MNHNY and CDR2 SVGAGI (reference sequence). Here the CDR3 DNA reads TGTGCCAGCAGTTACCACGGAGCGAAAGACCACGAGCAGTACTTC. This encodes CASSYHGAKDHEQYF.

About this clone itself: At the DNA level, this CDR3 is encoded by other sequences in the same sample as well. The V and J genes are TRBV2 and TRBJ1-1; D not resolved. The V end was cut by 3 bases, the J end by 0 bases, with 2 bases between. CDR1 is SNHLY, CDR2 FYNNEI, per germline. The CDR3 runs to 12 residues. CDR3 in amino acids: CASSEVNTEAFF. For the CDR3, the DNA is TGTGCCAGCAGTGAGGTGAACACTGAAGCTTTCTTT.

V is TRBV2 and J is TRBJ2-1; perhaps TRBD2 as D (7 bases). Germline loops: CDR1 SNHLY, CDR2 FYNNEI. V lost 6 bases to trimming and J lost 6 bases, with 24 bases between them. CDR3 length: 17 amino acids. CDR3 nucleotides: TGTGCCAGCAGCGAGACCCTGAGGGGGGGAGCGGGCAATGAGCAGTTCTTC. The encoded protein is CASSETLRGGAGNEQFF. Looking up the rest from reference TRBV2 and TRBJ2-1 gives the full variable domain: EPEVTQTPSHQVTQMGQEVILRCVPISNHLYFYWYRQILGQKVEFLVSFYNNEISEKSEIFDDQFSVERPDGSNFTLKIRSTKLEDSAMYFCASSETLRGGAGNEQFFGPGTRLTVL.

The CDR3 DNA follows: TGTGCCAGTAGTATATTGGACGCCGCTCAGCCCCAGCATTTT. It is translated as CASSILDAAQPQHF. The J gene is TRBJ1-5, the V gene TRBV19, with D hard to call. CDR1 is LNHDA and CDR2 is SQIVND in the germline V gene (reference sequence). Between the trimmed V and J ends, which lost 2 bases and 6 bases, there was a span of 11 bases. CDR3 length: 14 amino acids.

The rearrangement joins TRBV7-6 to TRBJ2-7, with 14 bases matching TRBD2. Germline V lookup: CDR1 SGHVS, CDR2 FNYEAQ. This CDR3 contains 15 residues. J lost 5 bases, V lost 5 bases, and 5 bases had no gene match. The CDR3 here is CASSPGTSGSHEQYF. In DNA form, the CDR3 reads TGTGCCAGCAGCCCTGGGACTAGCGGGAGCCACGAGCAGTACTTC.

The rearrangement links TRBV7-6 to TRBJ2-7; 11 bases line up with TRBD1. The V gene end was trimmed by 5 bases and the J gene end by 2 bases; junction bases not matched to a gene: 5. Germline values: CDR1 SGHVS, CDR2 FNYEAQ. The CDR3 is made up of 15 amino acids. In DNA form, the CDR3 reads TGTGCCAGCAGCCTAGGACAGGGGGCGACCTACGAGCAGTACTTC. This translates into CASSLGQGATYEQYF.

V gene TRBV7-3 combines with J gene TRBJ2-3; perhaps TRBD2 as D (6 bases). The germline V and J ends were trimmed by 2 bases and 1 base, with 16 bases remaining between them. Per germline, CDR1 SGHTA and CDR2 FQGTGA. CDR3 size: 17 residues. The CDR3 sequence is CASSLSGLAGRTDTQYF. The CDR3 nucleotides read TGTGCCAGCAGCTTATCGGGATTGGCGGGGCGCACAGATACGCAGTATTTT.

The chain links TRBV9 to TRBJ2-5; 7 nucleotides match TRBD1. Trimming at V came to 3 bases and at J to 1 base, leaving 6 bases not matched to a gene. Germline V gene data show CDR1 as SGDLS and CDR2 as YYNGEE. The CDR3 covers 15 residues. CDR3 loop: CASSAGTAIQETQYF. CDR3 DNA: TGTGCCAGCAGCGCTGGGACAGCAATCCAAGAGACCCAGTACTTC.

The chain is built from TRBV27 and TRBJ2-1, with 8 bases fitting TRBD2. The CDR3 length is 13 residues. V lost 7 bases to trimming and J lost 9 bases; unmatched junction nucleotides: 8. Per germline, CDR1 MNHEY and CDR2 SMNVEV (reference sequence). Here the CDR3 reads CASTPGLGIEQFF. The CDR3 DNA follows: TGTGCCAGCACTCCGGGACTAGGGATTGAGCAGTTCTTC.

The V and J genes are TRBV5-1 and TRBJ2-1; TRBD2 agrees at 9 bases. Germline V gene lookup returns CDR1 SGHRS and CDR2 YFSETQ. The CDR3 is 15 amino acids. Trimming cost V 2 bases and J 2 bases; bases outside gene matches: 2. Here the CDR3 reads CASSFSGSAYNEQFF. The DNA for the CDR3 is TGCGCCAGCAGCTTTAGCGGGAGCGCCTACAATGAGCAGTTCTTC. Together with reference TRBV5-1 and TRBJ2-1, the CDR3 gives the full variable domain: KAGVTQTPRYLIKTRGQQVTLSCSPISGHRSVSWYQQTPGQGLQFLFEYFSETQRNKGNFPGRFSGRQFSNSRSEMNVSTLELGDSALYLCASSFSGSAYNEQFFGPGTRLTVL.

The chain carries TRBV5-4 and TRBJ2-5; a possible D gene is TRBD2 (6 bases). The CDR3 covers 16 residues. Germline V gene data show CDR1 as SGHNT and CDR2 as YYREEE (reference sequence). Trimming stripped 4 bases from V and 5 bases from J, with 21 bases between. The DNA for the CDR3 is TGTGCCAGCAGCCCTCTCGGCGGGATGGGCGTTGAGACCCAGTACTTC. Protein product: CASSPLGGMGVETQYF. Full variable domain (rest looked up from reference TRBV5-4 and TRBJ2-5): ETGVTQSPTHLIKTRGQQVTLRCSSQSGHNTVSWYQQALGQGPQFIFQYYREEENGRGNFPPRFSGLQFPNYSSELNVNALELDDSALYLCASSPLGGMGVETQYFGPGTRLLVL.

The chain is built from TRBV13 and TRBJ2-1; TRBD2 aligns across 11 bases. This CDR3 has 18 amino acids. V shed 4 bases and J 6 bases; nucleotides not matched to a gene: 14. In germline, CDR1 is PRHDT, CDR2 FYEKMQ (reference sequence). Here the CDR3 DNA reads TGTGCCAGCAGCTCGGCGCTAGACCTAGCGGGAGGCCGCAATGAGCAGTTCTTC. This sequence encodes CASSSALDLAGGRNEQFF.

This chain uses TRBV5-1 with TRBJ2-1; perhaps TRBD2 as D (6 bases). CDR1 SGHRS and CDR2 YFSETQ come from the germline V gene. The CDR3 totals 14 residues. V lost 4 bases, J lost 4 bases, and 12 bases lay in between. In DNA form, the CDR3 reads TGCGCCAGCAGCGTTAGCGGTTTGTACAATGAGCAGTTCTTC. Its protein product is CASSVSGLYNEQFF.

A word on this clone: The same CDR3 also results from other DNA sequences found in this sample. J is TRBJ2-7 and V is TRBV9; D ambiguous. CDR3 length: 12 amino acids. Trimming removed 3 bases from V and 3 bases from J, with 7 bases in between. Per the germline V gene, CDR1 is SGDLS and CDR2 is YYNGEE. The CDR3 bases are TGTGCCAGCAGCGGCAACAGCTACGAGCAGTACTTC. Translating it yields CASSGNSYEQYF.